This T cell receptor beta chain came from a study of cytomegalovirus exposure and HLA in healthy donors. Study conclusions and caveats: Analysis performed later found more than 15,000 TCR beta sequences associated with HLA alleles at 0.05 false discovery rate.

The CDR3 loop spans 13 amino acids. J was trimmed by 8 bases and V by 6 bases; bases with no gene match: 8. The germline gives CDR1 SEHNR, CDR2 FQNEAQ (reference sequence). In the case of this clone: Its target is unknown.

Primers for the PCR totalled 60 Vbeta and 13 Jbeta. Measured with immunoSEQ multiplex PCR; TCRdb has only the in-frame clones, and not every one. The sample records about 160,000 clones, roughly 84% being singletons. The clonotype originates from a boy aged 2-9 years in good health and CMV-seronegative. V usage is TRBV7-9 and J usage is TRBJ1-2; TRBD1 matches at 8 bases. Sequenced: PBMCs. The CDR3 bases are TGTGCCAGCAGTTCGGACAGGGCGGGAGGCTACACCTTC. Encoded protein: CASSSDRAGGYTF.